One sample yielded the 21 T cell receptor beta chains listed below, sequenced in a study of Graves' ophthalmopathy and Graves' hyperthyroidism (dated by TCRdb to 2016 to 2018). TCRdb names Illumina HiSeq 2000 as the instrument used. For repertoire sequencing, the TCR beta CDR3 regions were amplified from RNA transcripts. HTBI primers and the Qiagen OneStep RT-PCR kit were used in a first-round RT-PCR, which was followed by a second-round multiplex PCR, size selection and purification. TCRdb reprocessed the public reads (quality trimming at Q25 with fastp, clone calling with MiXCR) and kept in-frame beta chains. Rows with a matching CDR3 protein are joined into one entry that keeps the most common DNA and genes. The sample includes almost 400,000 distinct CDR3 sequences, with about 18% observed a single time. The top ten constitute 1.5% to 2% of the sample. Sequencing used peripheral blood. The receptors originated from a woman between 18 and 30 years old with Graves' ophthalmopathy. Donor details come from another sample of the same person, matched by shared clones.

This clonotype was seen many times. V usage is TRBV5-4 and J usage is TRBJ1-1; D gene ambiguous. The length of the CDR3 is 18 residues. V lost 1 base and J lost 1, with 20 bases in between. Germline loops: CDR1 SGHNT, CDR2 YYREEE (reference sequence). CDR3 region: CASSLSQTAFWGNTEAFF. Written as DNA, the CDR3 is TGTGCCAGCAGCTTGAGTCAGACCGCCTTCTGGGGGAACACTGAAGCTTTCTTT.

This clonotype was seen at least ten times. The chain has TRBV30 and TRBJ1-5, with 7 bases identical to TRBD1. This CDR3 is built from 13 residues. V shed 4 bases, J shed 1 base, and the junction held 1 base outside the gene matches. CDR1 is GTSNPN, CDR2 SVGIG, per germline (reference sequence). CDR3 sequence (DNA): TGTGCCTGGAAGGGGGCGAGCAATCAGCCCCAGCATTTT. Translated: CAWKGASNQPQHF.

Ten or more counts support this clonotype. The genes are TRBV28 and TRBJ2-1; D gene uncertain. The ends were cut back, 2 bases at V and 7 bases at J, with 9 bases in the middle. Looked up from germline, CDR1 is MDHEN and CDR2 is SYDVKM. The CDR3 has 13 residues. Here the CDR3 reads CASSLNVGNEQFF. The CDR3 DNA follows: TGTGCCAGCAGTTTAAATGTAGGGAATGAGCAGTTCTTC.

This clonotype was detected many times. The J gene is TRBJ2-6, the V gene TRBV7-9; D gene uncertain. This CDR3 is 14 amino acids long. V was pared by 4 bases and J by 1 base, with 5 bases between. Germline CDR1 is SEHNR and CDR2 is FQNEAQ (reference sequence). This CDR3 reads CASSYVSGANVLTF. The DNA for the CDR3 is TGTGCCAGCAGCTACGTATCTGGGGCCAACGTCCTGACTTTC.

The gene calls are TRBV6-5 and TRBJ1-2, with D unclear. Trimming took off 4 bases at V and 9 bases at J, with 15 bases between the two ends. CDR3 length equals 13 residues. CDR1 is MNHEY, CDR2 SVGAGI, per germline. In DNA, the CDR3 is TGTGCCAGCAGTTTGGGCCCGTCCGGGCGCTACACCTTC. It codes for CASSLGPSGRYTF.

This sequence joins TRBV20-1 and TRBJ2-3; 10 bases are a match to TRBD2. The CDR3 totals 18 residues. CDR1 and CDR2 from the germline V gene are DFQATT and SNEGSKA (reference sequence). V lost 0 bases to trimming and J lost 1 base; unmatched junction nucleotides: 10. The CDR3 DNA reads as TGCAGTGCTAGAGATTTATTTGTTGGGACTAGCGGCACAGATACGCAGTATTTT. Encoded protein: CSARDLFVGTSGTDTQYF.

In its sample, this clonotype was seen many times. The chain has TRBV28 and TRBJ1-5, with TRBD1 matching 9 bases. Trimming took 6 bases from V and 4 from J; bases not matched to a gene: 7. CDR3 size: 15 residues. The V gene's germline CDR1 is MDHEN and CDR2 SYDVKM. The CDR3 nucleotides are TGTGCCAGCAGACCTCGGGACAGGGCGAATCAGCCCCAGCATTTT. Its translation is CASRPRDRANQPQHF. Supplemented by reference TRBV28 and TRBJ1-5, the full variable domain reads DVKVTQSSRYLVKRTGEKVFLECVQDMDHENMFWYRQDPGLGLRLIYFSYDVKMKEKGDIPEGYSVSREKKERFSLILESASTNQTSMYLCASRPRDRANQPQHFGDGTRLSIL.

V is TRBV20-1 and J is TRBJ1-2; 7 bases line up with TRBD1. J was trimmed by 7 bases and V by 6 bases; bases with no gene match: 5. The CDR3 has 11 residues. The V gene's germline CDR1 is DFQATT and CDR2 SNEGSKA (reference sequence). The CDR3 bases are TGCAGTGCCCATAGGACAGGTGGCTACACCTTC. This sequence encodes CSAHRTGGYTF.

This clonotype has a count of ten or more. In DNA form, the CDR3 reads TGTGCCAGCAGAGCTACCAGGGAAGATCAGCCCCAGCATTTT. Its protein product is CASRATREDQPQHF. This chain joins TRBV2 and TRBJ1-5; D may be TRBD1 (5 bases). The CDR3 covers 14 residues. The germline CDR1 and CDR2 sequences are SNHLY and FYNNEI. The V and J ends lost 6 bases and 5 bases respectively, with 14 bases between them. Full variable domain (rest looked up from reference TRBV2 and TRBJ1-5): EPEVTQTPSHQVTQMGQEVILRCVPISNHLYFYWYRQILGQKVEFLVSFYNNEISEKSEIFDDQFSVERPDGSNFTLKIRSTKLEDSAMYFCASRATREDQPQHFGDGTRLSIL.

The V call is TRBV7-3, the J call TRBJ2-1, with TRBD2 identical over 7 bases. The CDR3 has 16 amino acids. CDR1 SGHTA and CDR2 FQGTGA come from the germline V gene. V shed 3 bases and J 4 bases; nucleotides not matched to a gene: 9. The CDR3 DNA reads TGTGCCAGCAGCTTCTCGGGACTATCGGCTTACAATGAGCAGTTCTTC. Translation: CASSFSGLSAYNEQFF.

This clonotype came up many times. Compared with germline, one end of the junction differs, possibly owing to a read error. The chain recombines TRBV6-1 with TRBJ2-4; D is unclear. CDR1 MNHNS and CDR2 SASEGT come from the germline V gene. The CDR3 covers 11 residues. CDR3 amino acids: CASRSTNCIDF. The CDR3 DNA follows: TGTGCCAGCAGGTCCACAAACTGCATCGACTTC.

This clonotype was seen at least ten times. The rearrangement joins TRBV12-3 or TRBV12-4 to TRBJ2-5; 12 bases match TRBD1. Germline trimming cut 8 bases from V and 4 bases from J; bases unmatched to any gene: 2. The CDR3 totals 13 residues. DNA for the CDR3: TGTGCCAGCGGGACAGGGGGCGCAGAGACCCAGTACTTC. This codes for CASGTGGAETQYF.

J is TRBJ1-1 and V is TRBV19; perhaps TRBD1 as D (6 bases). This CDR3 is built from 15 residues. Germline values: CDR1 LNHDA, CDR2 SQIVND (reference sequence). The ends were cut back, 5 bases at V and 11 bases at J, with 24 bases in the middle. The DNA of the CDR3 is TGTGCCAGTAGTTTCCTGCTGTCGGGGGGCGCATCTGCTTTCTTT. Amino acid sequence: CASSFLLSGGASAFF. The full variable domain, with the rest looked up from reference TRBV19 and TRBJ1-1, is DGGITQSPKYLFRKEGQNVTLSCEQNLNHDAMYWYRQDPGQGLRLIYYSQIVNDFQKGDIAEGYSVSREKKESFPLTVTSAQKNPTAFYLCASSFLLSGGASAFFGQGTRLTVV.

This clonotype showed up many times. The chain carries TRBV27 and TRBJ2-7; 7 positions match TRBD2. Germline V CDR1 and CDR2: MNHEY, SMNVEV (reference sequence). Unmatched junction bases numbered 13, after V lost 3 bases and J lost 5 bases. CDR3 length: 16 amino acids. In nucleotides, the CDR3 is TGTGCCAGCAGTTTGGGGGGGGTTACTAGAAGCAACGAGCAGTACTTC. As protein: CASSLGGVTRSNEQYF.

In DNA, the CDR3 is TGTGCCAGCAGCTCCAGGGGGCATGACTATGGCTACACCTTC. It encodes CASSSRGHDYGYTF. The rearrangement links TRBV3-1 to TRBJ1-2; 8 bases align to TRBD1. CDR3 size: 14 residues. Trimming at V came to 5 bases and at J to 3 bases, leaving 5 bases not matched to a gene. Germline CDR1 LGHDT, CDR2 YNNKEL (reference sequence).

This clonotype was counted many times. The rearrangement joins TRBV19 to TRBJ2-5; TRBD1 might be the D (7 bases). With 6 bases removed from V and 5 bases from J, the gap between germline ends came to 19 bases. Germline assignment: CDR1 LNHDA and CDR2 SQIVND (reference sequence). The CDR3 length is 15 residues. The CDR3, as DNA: TGTGCCAGTAGCTCAGGGGGGACAATGGGGGAGACCCAGTACTTC. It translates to CASSSGGTMGETQYF.

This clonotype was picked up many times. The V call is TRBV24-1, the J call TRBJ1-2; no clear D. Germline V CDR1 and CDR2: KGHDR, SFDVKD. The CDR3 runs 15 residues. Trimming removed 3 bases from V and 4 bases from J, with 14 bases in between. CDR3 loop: CATSDPTPGSYGYTF. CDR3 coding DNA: TGTGCCACCAGTGATCCGACCCCCGGAAGCTATGGCTACACCTTC.

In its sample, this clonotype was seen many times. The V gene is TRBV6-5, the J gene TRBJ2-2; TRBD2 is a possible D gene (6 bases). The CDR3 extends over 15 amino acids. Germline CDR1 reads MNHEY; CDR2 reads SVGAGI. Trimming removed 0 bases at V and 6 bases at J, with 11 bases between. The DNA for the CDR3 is TGTGCCAGCAGTTACTCGAGGAGGGACGCCGGGGAGCTGTTTTTT. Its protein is CASSYSRRDAGELFF.

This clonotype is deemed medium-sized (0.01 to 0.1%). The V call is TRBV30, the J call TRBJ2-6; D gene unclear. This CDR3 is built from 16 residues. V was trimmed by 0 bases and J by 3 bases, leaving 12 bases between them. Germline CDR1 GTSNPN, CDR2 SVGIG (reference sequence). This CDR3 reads CAWSVPAGNGANVLTF. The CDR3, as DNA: TGTGCCTGGAGTGTTCCGGCAGGCAATGGGGCCAACGTCCTGACTTTC.

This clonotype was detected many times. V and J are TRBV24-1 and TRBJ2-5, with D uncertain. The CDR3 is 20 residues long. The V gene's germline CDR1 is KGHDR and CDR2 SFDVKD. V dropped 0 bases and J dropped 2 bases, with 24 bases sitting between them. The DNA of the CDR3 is TGTGCCACCAGTGATTTGTTCCGTGAGGTGTGCCCAGCGCAACAAGAGACCCAGTACTTC. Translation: CATSDLFREVCPAQQETQYF.

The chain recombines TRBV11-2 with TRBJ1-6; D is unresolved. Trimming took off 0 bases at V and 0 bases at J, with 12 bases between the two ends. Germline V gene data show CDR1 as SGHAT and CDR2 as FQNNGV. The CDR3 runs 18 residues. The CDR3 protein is CASSLEGFWSSYNSPLHF. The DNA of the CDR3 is TGTGCCAGCAGCTTAGAAGGGTTTTGGAGCTCCTATAATTCACCCCTCCACTTT.